This passage covers 8 T cell receptor beta chains from one sample sequenced in a study of Graves' ophthalmopathy and Graves' hyperthyroidism. Amplification from RNA transcripts yielded the TCR beta CDR3 regions. Following a first-round RT-PCR that used HTBI primers, a second-round multiplex PCR was carried out. TCRdb re-derived calls from the multiplex PCR reads in MiXCR, one entry per CDR3 protein. The sample carries around 600,000 distinct CDR3 sequences, just over 40% recorded once. The sample consisted of peripheral blood. The receptor source for this set is an adult man with Graves' ophthalmopathy.

This chain uses TRBV6-5 with TRBJ2-7, with TRBD1 matching 11 bases. Per germline, CDR1 MNHEY and CDR2 SVGAGI. After removal of 5 bases from V and 5 bases from J, the junction contained 8 bases not matched to a gene. CDR3 length equals 15 residues. The CDR3 DNA reads TGTGCCAGCAGTCCCCTCCGGGACAGGGGGAACGAGCAGTACTTC. Protein: CASSPLRDRGNEQYF.

The sample holds many counts of this clonotype. V usage is TRBV25-1 and J usage is TRBJ1-1; no clear D gene. Looked up from germline, CDR1 is MGHDK and CDR2 is SYGVNS. The germline V and J ends were trimmed by 7 bases and 6 bases, with 9 bases remaining between them. The CDR3 loop spans 11 amino acids. CDR3 region: CASISGAEAFF. CDR3 coding DNA: TGTGCCAGCATCTCAGGAGCTGAAGCTTTCTTT. Based on the CDR3 plus reference TRBV25-1 and TRBJ1-1, the full variable domain is EADIYQTPRYLVIGTGKKITLECSQTMGHDKMYWYQQDPGMELHLIHYSYGVNSTEKGDLSSESTVSRIRTEHFPLTLESARPSHTSQYLCASISGAEAFFGQGTRLTVV.

In this sample, this clonotype turned up many times. The chain joins TRBV4-2 to TRBJ1-1; 11 bases line up with TRBD1. V lost 0 bases to trimming and J lost 0 bases; unmatched junction nucleotides: 3. Germline assignment: CDR1 LGHNA and CDR2 YNFKEQ. The CDR3 covers 17 residues. Here the CDR3 reads CASSQERTGGVNTEAFF. CDR3 nucleotide sequence: TGTGCCAGCAGCCAAGAACGGACAGGGGGCGTGAACACTGAAGCTTTCTTT.

This clonotype was seen a single time. The chain carries TRBV13 and TRBJ2-5; TRBD1 matches 7 bases. J was trimmed by 7 bases and V by 4 bases; bases with no gene match: 6. From germline, CDR1 is PRHDT and CDR2 FYEKMQ (reference sequence). This CDR3 has 13 amino acids. CDR3 loop: CASSSRDSRTQYF. Written as DNA, the CDR3 is TGTGCCAGCAGCTCCAGGGACAGCCGGACCCAGTACTTC. The full variable domain, with the rest looked up from reference TRBV13 and TRBJ2-5, is AAGVIQSPRHLIKEKRETATLKCYPIPRHDTVYWYQQGPGQDPQFLISFYEKMQSDKGSIPDRFSAQQFSDYHSELNMSSLELGDSALYFCASSSRDSRTQYFGPGTRLLVL.

The V and J genes are TRBV25-1 and TRBJ2-5; D uncertain. CDR1 MGHDK and CDR2 SYGVNS come from the germline V gene. The V and J ends lost 4 bases and 2 bases respectively, with 23 bases between them. The CDR3 is made up of 18 amino acids. The CDR3 loop is CASSARASSTGLQETQYF. The CDR3 nucleotides are TGTGCCAGCAGTGCTAGAGCCTCCTCGACTGGCTTGCAAGAGACCCAGTACTTC.

This clonotype was recorded a few times. The chain employs TRBV11-2 and TRBJ2-7; TRBD1 matches at 7 bases. J was trimmed by 1 base and V by 5 bases; bases with no gene match: 14. In germline, CDR1 is SGHAT, CDR2 FQNNGV. The CDR3 extends over 17 amino acids. The CDR3 region has the DNA TGTGCCAGCAGCCAAGATTTGGTGGCAGGGGGTTCCTACGAGCAGTACTTC. Residues: CASSQDLVAGGSYEQYF.

V and J are TRBV4-1 and TRBJ2-5; 7 nucleotides align to TRBD2. CDR1 MGHRA and CDR2 YSYEKL come from the germline V gene. The trim removed 0 bases at V and 5 bases at J, leaving 9 bases unmatched. This CDR3 is built from 16 residues. The DNA of the CDR3 is TGCGCCAGCAGCCAAGATACTAGCGAGGTTGGGGAGACCCAGTACTTC. Its translation is CASSQDTSEVGETQYF.

Concerning this clonotype: At one of its ends the junction is not consistent with the germline gene, which may arise from a read error. The rearrangement uses TRBV2 and TRBJ2-3; D gene ambiguous. The CDR3 sequence is 12 residues long. Germline assignment: CDR1 SNHLY and CDR2 FYNNEI. CDR3 in DNA: TGTGCCGGGTCGTATAGCACAGATGCGCAGTATTTT. Its protein is CAGSYSTDAQYF. Looking up the rest from reference TRBV2 and TRBJ2-3 gives the full variable domain: EPEVTQTPSHQVTQMGQEVILRCVPISNHLYFYWYRQILGQKVEFLVSFYNNEISEKSEIFDDQFSVERPDGSNFTLKIRSTKLEDSAMYFCAGSYSTDAQYFGPGTRLTVL.